The 15 T cell receptor beta chains below come from one sample, sequenced in a study of T cell responses to AZD1222 COVID-19 vaccine. Clones were read by immunoSEQ multiplex PCR, and TCRdb kept only the in-frame ones, dropping some. The table includes about 60,000 clones, about four fifths detected once. The sample was peripheral blood, taken on day 0 of AZD1222 vaccination. The receptor source for this set is an adult in good health.

The chain employs TRBV6-6 and TRBJ2-3; 11 nucleotides line up with TRBD1. The CDR3 totals 14 residues. Germline assignment: CDR1 MNHNY and CDR2 SVGAGI (reference sequence). V dropped 6 bases and J dropped 5; count of bases not matched to a gene: 4. The CDR3 sequence: CASRGTGGRDTQYF. CDR3 nucleotide sequence: TGTGCCAGCAGGGGGACAGGGGGGAGAGATACGCAGTATTTT.

This chain links TRBV3-1 (or the pseudogene TRBV3-2) with TRBJ1-1, with D possibly being TRBD1 (6 bases). This CDR3 spans 16 amino acids. CDR1 and CDR2 (germline): LGHDT, YNNKEL (reference sequence). V lost 0 bases and J lost 2, with 13 bases in between. The CDR3 nucleotides are TGTGCCAGCAGCCAAGACTTCGACAGGCCAAACACTGAAGCTTTCTTT. Translating it yields CASSQDFDRPNTEAFF.

The V call is TRBV6-4, the J call TRBJ2-7, with 11 bases matching TRBD1. Unmatched junction bases numbered 2, after V lost 4 bases and J lost 3 bases. This CDR3 spans 14 amino acids. Germline loops: CDR1 MRHNA, CDR2 SNTAGT. This chain's CDR3 is CASSAGTGGYEQYF. CDR3 DNA sequence: TGTGCCAGCAGTGCCGGGACAGGGGGCTACGAGCAGTACTTC.

The chain is built from TRBV2 and TRBJ2-1, with 7 bases lining up with TRBD1. Germline V gene sequence: CDR1 SNHLY, CDR2 FYNNEI. The J segment lost 7 bases and the V segment lost 5 bases, leaving 11 bases of the junction unmatched. CDR3 length: 15 residues. In DNA form, the CDR3 reads TGTGCCAGCAGTACAGAACAGGGGCGCGGGAATGAGCAGTTCTTC. Translated: CASSTEQGRGNEQFF.

The DNA of the CDR3 is TGTGCCACCAGCGCAACCTACAGGGGGCGGACCTACGAGCAGTACTTC. Protein sequence: CATSATYRGRTYEQYF. V is TRBV24-1 and J is TRBJ2-7; 9 bases are a match to TRBD1. This CDR3 spans 16 amino acids. CDR1 KGHDR and CDR2 SFDVKD come from the germline V gene. The J segment lost 2 bases and the V segment lost 7 bases, leaving 11 bases of the junction unmatched.

The genes are TRBV7-2 and TRBJ2-7, with 9 bases that match TRBD2. This CDR3 is 16 amino acids long. The V gene's germline CDR1 is SGHTA and CDR2 FQGNSA. V was clipped by 5 bases and J by 3 bases; unmatched bases: 11. CDR3 amino acids: CASSPNRLAGFYEQYF. The DNA of the CDR3 is TGTGCCAGCAGCCCGAATAGGCTAGCGGGGTTCTACGAGCAGTACTTC.

The chain uses TRBV28 and TRBJ2-7; perhaps TRBD2 as D (7 bases). V was cut by 6 bases and J by 0 bases, with 12 bases left in between. The CDR3 is 14 residues long. Germline CDR1 reads MDHEN; CDR2 reads SYDVKM. DNA of the CDR3: TGTGCCAGCAGCTTAGGGGGGGACTCCTACGAGCAGTACTTC. Its translation is CASSLGGDSYEQYF.

Only a few counts were recorded for this clone. The chain joins TRBV6-1 to TRBJ1-6, with no clear D. In germline, CDR1 is MNHNS, CDR2 SASEGT. V was trimmed by 0 bases and J by 10 bases, leaving 13 bases between them. The CDR3 spans 15 residues. For the CDR3, the DNA is TGTGCCAGCAGTGAAGCCGTGGGGAATCGGTCACCCCTCCACTTT. As protein: CASSEAVGNRSPLHF.

The chain has TRBV5-6 and TRBJ1-3, with 9 positions matching TRBD1. Per germline, CDR1 SGHDT and CDR2 YYEEEE. This CDR3 comprises 14 residues. Germline trimming cut 10 bases from V and 7 bases from J; bases unmatched to any gene: 12. The CDR3 region has the DNA TGTGCCCGACACCCGGACAGGGGCCTGAACACCATATATTTT. It translates to CARHPDRGLNTIYF.

This clone was seen only a few times. Here the CDR3 reads CASSTLTGWLETQYF. For the CDR3, the DNA is TGTGCCAGCAGCACACTGACAGGGTGGTTGGAGACCCAGTACTTC. The V and J genes are TRBV11-2 and TRBJ2-5; 7 nucleotides line up with TRBD1. Germline CDR1 and CDR2: SGHAT and FQNNGV. The CDR3 totals 15 residues. The V and J ends lost 5 bases and 5 bases, in that order; junction bases with no gene match: 11.

V gene TRBV6-5 combines with J gene TRBJ2-2; D gene ambiguous. Germline V gene sequence: CDR1 MNHEY, CDR2 SVGAGI. The CDR3 runs to 13 residues. The V end lost 6 bases, the J end lost 1 base, and 6 bases lay between the germline ends. Written as DNA, the CDR3 is TGTGCCAGCAGCCAACAGAACACCGGGGAGCTGTTTTTT. Translating gives CASSQQNTGELFF.

This clone was picked up a small number of times. The chain links TRBV5-1 to TRBJ1-5; 7 bases match TRBD1. With 4 bases clipped from V and 0 bases from J, the junction kept 1 base outside the gene matches. Germline values: CDR1 SGHRS, CDR2 YFSETQ. This CDR3 spans 14 amino acids. This CDR3 is CASSTGDSNQPQHF. The CDR3 bases are TGCGCCAGCAGCACAGGGGATAGCAATCAGCCCCAGCATTTT.

V is TRBV19 and J is TRBJ2-2; the D gene is possibly TRBD1 (5 bases). Trimming stripped 3 bases from V and 6 bases from J, with 8 bases between. The germline CDR1 and CDR2 sequences are LNHDA and SQIVND (reference sequence). CDR3 length: 13 residues. CDR3 in amino acids: CASSIKGPGELFF. The CDR3 nucleotides read TGTGCCAGTAGTATTAAGGGGCCCGGGGAGCTGTTTTTT. The full variable domain, rest sourced from reference TRBV19 and TRBJ2-2, is DGGITQSPKYLFRKEGQNVTLSCEQNLNHDAMYWYRQDPGQGLRLIYYSQIVNDFQKGDIAEGYSVSREKKESFPLTVTSAQKNPTAFYLCASSIKGPGELFFGEGSRLTVL.

The V call is TRBV4-2, the J call TRBJ1-2; D is uncertain. With 1 base removed from V and 2 bases from J, the gap between germline ends came to 5 bases. The V gene's germline CDR1 is LGHNA and CDR2 YNFKEQ. There are 13 residues in the CDR3. The CDR3 is CASSQGLNYGYTF. The CDR3 DNA follows: TGTGCCAGCAGCCAAGGGCTAAACTATGGCTACACCTTC.

J is TRBJ2-7 and V is TRBV28; TRBD1 is a possible D gene (6 bases). The CDR3 consists of 14 residues. The germline V gene has CDR1 MDHEN and CDR2 SYDVKM. V was pared by 3 bases and J by 7 bases, with 16 bases between. CDR3 DNA sequence: TGTGCCAGCAGTTTGGGGGACACCATCGGGGAGCAGTACTTC. Translating it yields CASSLGDTIGEQYF.